The 14 T cell receptor beta chains below all came from one sample that was sequenced in a study of identical twins. TCRdb analysed the 5' RACE reads with MiXCR anew, one entry per CDR3 protein. The sample includes about 920,000 distinct CDR3 sequences, 10% to 15% of them seen just once. These data also formed part of another study, on yellow fever vaccine responses in identical twins.

The sequencing input was PBMCs. The receptor set was obtained from a woman between 18 and 29 years old in good health.

This chain uses TRBV5-1 with TRBJ2-5; D is tentatively TRBD1 or TRBD2 (6 bases each). Germline-derived CDR1 and CDR2 are SGHRS and YFSETQ. The CDR3 extends over 16 amino acids. Trimming removed 0 bases at V and 5 bases at J, with 17 bases between. The CDR3 region is CASSLALAGGLETQYF. For the CDR3, the DNA is TGCGCCAGCAGCTTGGCTCTTGCCGGGGGCCTGGAGACCCAGTACTTC. Full variable domain (remainder filled in from reference TRBV5-1 and TRBJ2-5): KAGVTQTPRYLIKTRGQQVTLSCSPISGHRSVSWYQQTPGQGLQFLFEYFSETQRNKGNFPGRFSGRQFSNSRSEMNVSTLELGDSALYLCASSLALAGGLETQYFGPGTRLLVL.

The sample holds a few counts of this clonotype. The chain combines TRBV2 with TRBJ2-5; 8 nucleotides match TRBD1. Trimming cost V 5 bases and J 4 bases; bases outside gene matches: 9. The germline CDR1 and CDR2 sequences are SNHLY and FYNNEI. This CDR3 has 15 residues. CDR3 DNA: TGTGCCAGCAGTTCTTGGACAGGGACCCTAGAGACCCAGTACTTC. Translated: CASSSWTGTLETQYF.

The chain uses TRBV20-1 and TRBJ2-7, with 7 bases fitting TRBD2. From germline, CDR1 is DFQATT and CDR2 SNEGSKA (reference sequence). This CDR3 comprises 10 residues. DNA of the CDR3: TGCAGCTGGGGAGGGGTCGAGCAGTACGTC. This sequence encodes CSWGGVEQYV.

This clonotype was seen only a few times. The rearrangement joins TRBV7-9 to TRBJ1-1; D is unclear. The V and J ends lost 2 bases and 2 bases respectively, with 12 bases between them. The CDR3 extends over 15 amino acids. Germline V gene lookup returns CDR1 SEHNR and CDR2 FQNEAQ (reference sequence). The chain's CDR3 is CASSLLGSDNTEAFF. Written as DNA, the CDR3 is TGTGCCAGCAGCTTATTGGGGAGTGACAACACTGAAGCTTTCTTT.

This clonotype was recorded many times. V usage is TRBV11-2 and J usage is TRBJ1-1, with D uncertain. The CDR3 covers 17 residues. Between the trimmed V and J ends, which lost 5 bases and 4 bases, there was a span of 23 bases. In germline, CDR1 is SGHAT, CDR2 FQNNGV. In DNA, the CDR3 is TGTGCCAGCAGCCCCAGAGTGGGAGTTTTTAGTAGCACTGAAGCTTTCTTT. Translation: CASSPRVGVFSSTEAFF.

This clonotype was found a few times. The chain joins TRBV12-3 or TRBV12-4 to TRBJ1-2; weak D call: TRBD1 (6 bases). V lost 6 bases, J lost 4 bases, and 12 bases lay in between. This CDR3 comprises 13 residues. Here the CDR3 reads CASRRTATYGYTF. CDR3 in DNA: TGTGCCAGCAGGAGGACAGCCACCTATGGCTACACCTTC.

This clonotype occurred a few times. This rearrangement joins TRBV15 to TRBJ2-4; 9 positions agree with TRBD1. Trimming at V came to 5 bases and at J to 7 bases, leaving 6 bases not matched to a gene. Per germline, CDR1 LNHNV and CDR2 YYDKDF (reference sequence). The CDR3 is made up of 14 amino acids. The CDR3: CATSGGQGRNIQYF. In DNA form, the CDR3 reads TGTGCCACCAGCGGGGGACAGGGAAGGAACATTCAGTACTTC.

The chain combines TRBV12-3 or TRBV12-4 with TRBJ2-5, with unresolved D. There are 15 residues in the CDR3. V lost 6 bases and J lost 2, with 16 bases in between. CDR3 in DNA: TGTGCCAGCAGCTCCGGGCCCTGGGGTCAAGAGACCCAGTACTTC. It codes for CASSSGPWGQETQYF.

The V call is TRBV12-3 or TRBV12-4, the J call TRBJ2-6; TRBD2 might be the D (6 bases). The V gene lost 1 base and the J gene lost 2 bases, with 6 bases spanning the gap. This CDR3 is built from 15 residues. The CDR3 DNA is TGTGCCAGCAGTTTAGAGCGGGCTGGGGCCAACGTCCTGACTTTC. Amino acids: CASSLERAGANVLTF.

On this clonotype itself: A read error may be the cause here, since a much bigger clone is one base away. This chain uses TRBV27 with TRBJ1-1, with unresolved D. The V end was cut by 10 bases, the J end by 1 base, with 10 bases between. This CDR3 is 12 amino acids long. CDR1 MNHEY and CDR2 SMNVEV come from the germline V gene (reference sequence). The CDR3 nucleotides are TGTGCCACCCGGACGGGGAACACTGAAGCTTTCTTT. Encoded protein: CATRTGNTEAFF.

There are many counts of this clonotype. The chain employs TRBV3-1 and TRBJ2-7; D is ambiguous. This CDR3 spans 14 amino acids. CDR1 is LGHDT and CDR2 is YNNKEL in the germline V gene (reference sequence). Trimming left V 1 base short and J 2 bases short, with 9 bases between. CDR3 bases: TGTGCCAGCAGCCAAGGGGCAGGCCCCTACGAGCAGTACGTC. This encodes CASSQGAGPYEQYV.

This clonotype was counted a few times. The chain links TRBV2 to TRBJ1-2; tentative D call: TRBD1 (6 bases). The CDR3 is 14 residues long. The germline V gene has CDR1 SNHLY and CDR2 FYNNEI. Trimming took 7 bases from V and 5 from J, leaving 17 bases between them. CDR3 sequence (DNA): TGTGCCAGCACTCAACTAGGACAGTTTTATGGCTACACCTTC. This sequence encodes CASTQLGQFYGYTF. Full variable domain (outside the CDR3, taken from reference TRBV2 and TRBJ1-2): EPEVTQTPSHQVTQMGQEVILRCVPISNHLYFYWYRQILGQKVEFLVSFYNNEISEKSEIFDDQFSVERPDGSNFTLKIRSTKLEDSAMYFCASTQLGQFYGYTFGSGTRLTVV.

This clonotype was detected only a few times. This chain joins TRBV3-1 and TRBJ2-7, with a possible D match to TRBD2 (5 bases). CDR3 length equals 13 residues. Germline CDR1 reads LGHDT; CDR2 reads YNNKEL (reference sequence). V lost 3 bases to trimming and J lost 6 bases, with 12 bases between them. The CDR3 region is CASSHGVEAEQYV. The CDR3 DNA reads TGTGCCAGCAGCCACGGTGTGGAGGCCGAGCAGTACGTC.

V gene TRBV20-1 combines with J gene TRBJ2-1, with D uncertain. Trimming removed 1 base at V and 4 bases at J, with 11 bases between. The germline V gene has CDR1 DFQATT and CDR2 SNEGSKA (reference sequence). The CDR3 contains 14 residues. In DNA, the CDR3 is TGCAGTGCTAGAGTATCCCCCGGGTACAATGAGCAGTTCTTC. Amino acids: CSARVSPGYNEQFF.